This TCR beta chain was captured by sequencing in a study of blood T cell repertoires in COVID-19. This CDR3 has 13 residues. CDR1 is SGDLS and CDR2 is YYNGEE in the germline V gene. V was trimmed by 0 bases and J by 6 bases, leaving 10 bases between them. This clone was seen only once. How the authors handled the data: Amplification with reference gene primers provided the estimates of nucleated cell counts. Sequencing was performed with immunoSEQ multiplex PCR; in TCRdb, only in-frame clones are kept and a portion is missing. V, J and clone size are taken as reported in that table, and D and trimming were inferred from the DNA itself. The table has some 59,000 clones, about three quarters seen once.

V and J are TRBV9 and TRBJ2-7; no clear D. The source is a man aged 30-40 years with COVID-19, enrolled during active disease. The sequenced sample was peripheral blood. The CDR3 nucleotides are TGTGCCAGCAGCGTAGAGGAGAATCGCGAGCAGTACTTC. This encodes CASSVEENREQYF.